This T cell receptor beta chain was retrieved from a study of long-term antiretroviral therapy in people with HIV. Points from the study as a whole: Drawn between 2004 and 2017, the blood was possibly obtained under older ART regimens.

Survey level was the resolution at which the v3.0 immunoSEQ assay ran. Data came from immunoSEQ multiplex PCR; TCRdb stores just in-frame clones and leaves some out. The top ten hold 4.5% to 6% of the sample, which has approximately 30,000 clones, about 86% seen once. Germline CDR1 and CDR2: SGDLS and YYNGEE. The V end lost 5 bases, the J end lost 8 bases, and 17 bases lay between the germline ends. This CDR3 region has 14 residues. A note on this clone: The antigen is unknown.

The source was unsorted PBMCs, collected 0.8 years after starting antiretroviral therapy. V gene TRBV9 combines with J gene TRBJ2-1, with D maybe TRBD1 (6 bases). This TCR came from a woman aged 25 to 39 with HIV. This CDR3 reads CASRGTSNQDEQFF. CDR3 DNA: TGTGCCAGCAGAGGGACATCAAACCAGGATGAGCAGTTCTTC.